Following are 29 T cell receptor beta chains from one sample sequenced in a study of cytomegalovirus exposure and HLA in healthy donors listed by TCRdb under 2017. Library preparation used the immunoSEQ multiplex PCR assay. Sourced from immuneACCESS, this table was stored by TCRdb with only in-frame sequences that have V and J called. A share of the clones is absent; for the studies checked, an unresolved V gene accounts for under half, and the remainder has no known explanation. The sample table holds 200,000 to 250,000 clones, of which 70% to 90% were seen once. The ten most abundant clones make up around 5.5% of the sample. Sequencing was performed on PBMCs. The receptors were gathered from a woman younger than 35 in good health and CMV-seronegative.

The rearrangement joins TRBV20-1 to TRBJ1-1; D remains ambiguous. Trimming stripped 2 bases from V and 3 bases from J, with 4 bases between. This CDR3 has 11 amino acids. Germline V gene lookup returns CDR1 DFQATT and CDR2 SNEGSKA (reference sequence). The CDR3 sequence: CSARSYTEAFF. The CDR3 DNA reads TGCAGTGCTAGAAGTTACACTGAAGCTTTCTTT.

This clone has only a few counts. Other DNA sequences within the sample encode an identical CDR3. The chain couples TRBV7-9 to TRBJ1-5, with unresolved D. The length of the CDR3 is 13 residues. Between the trimmed V and J ends, which lost 2 bases and 4 bases, there was a span of 6 bases. CDR1 and CDR2 (germline): SEHNR, FQNEAQ (reference sequence). CDR3 residues: CASSLTGNQPQHF. The CDR3, as DNA: TGTGCCAGCAGCTTAACCGGGAATCAGCCCCAGCATTTT. The full variable domain, with the rest looked up from reference TRBV7-9 and TRBJ1-5, is DTGVSQNPRHKITKRGQNVTFRCDPISEHNRLYWYRQTLGQGPEFLTYFQNEAQLEKSRLLSDRFSAERPKGSFSTLEIQRTEQGDSAMYLCASSLTGNQPQHFGDGTRLSIL.

The chain recombines TRBV10-2 with TRBJ1-4, with D perhaps matching TRBD1 (6 bases). Trimming left V 1 base short and J 7 bases short, with 10 bases between. Looked up from germline, CDR1 is WSHSY and CDR2 is SAAADI. CDR3 length: 14 amino acids. The DNA of the CDR3 is TGCGCCAGCAGTGAGTTACAGGGTAGTGAAAAACTGTTTTTT. Encoded protein: CASSELQGSEKLFF.

V and J are TRBV28 and TRBJ1-2; 9 bases map to TRBD1. J lost 5 bases, V lost 7 bases, and 14 bases had no gene match. Germline CDR1 reads MDHEN; CDR2 reads SYDVKM. The CDR3 sequence is 16 residues long. The CDR3 reads CASTGWDRDRAYGYTF. Written as DNA, the CDR3 is TGTGCCAGCACCGGGTGGGACCGGGACAGGGCGTATGGCTACACCTTC.

The chain employs TRBV27 and TRBJ2-2; possibly TRBD2 for D (6 bases). Per the germline V gene, CDR1 is MNHEY and CDR2 is SMNVEV (reference sequence). The V gene lost 8 bases and the J gene lost 7 bases, with 17 bases spanning the gap. This CDR3 is built from 14 residues. As DNA, the CDR3 is TGTGCCAGCCGTCTAGTCGGGAGTGGCGGGGAGCTGTTTTTT. Amino acid sequence: CASRLVGSGGELFF.

This clone was counted once. The chain has TRBV2 and TRBJ2-1; 9 bases agree with TRBD1. Germline V lookup: CDR1 SNHLY, CDR2 FYNNEI. V lost 8 bases to trimming and J lost 4 bases; unmatched junction nucleotides: 3. This CDR3 region has 13 residues. The CDR3 is CASEGQGYNEQFF. DNA of the CDR3: TGTGCCAGCGAGGGACAGGGATACAATGAGCAGTTCTTC.

CDR3: CASSLKDERYGYTF. CDR3 sequence (DNA): TGCGCCAGCAGCCTTAAGGACGAACGCTATGGCTACACCTTC. This chain links TRBV4-1 with TRBJ1-2, with unresolved D. Trimming pared 4 bases from V and 4 bases from J, leaving 13 bases between. This CDR3 spans 14 amino acids. Germline CDR1 MGHRA, CDR2 YSYEKL.

V and J are TRBV15 and TRBJ2-3; D is uncertain. V was clipped by 4 bases and J by 5 bases, with 16 bases between them. The CDR3 runs 15 residues. Germline V gene data show CDR1 as LNHNV and CDR2 as YYDKDF (reference sequence). Written as DNA, the CDR3 is TGTGCCACCAGCACGTTCGGTAGGGTAGGAGATACGCAGTATTTT. Translated: CATSTFGRVGDTQYF.

The chain recombines TRBV4-1 with TRBJ1-1; tentative D call: TRBD1 (5 bases). Germline V gives CDR1 MGHRA, CDR2 YSYEKL. V lost 4 bases, J lost 1 base, and 16 bases lay in between. This CDR3 has 16 residues. CDR3 in DNA: TGCGCCAGCAGCCCTTCCCCGGGGGATACGAACACTGAAGCTTTCTTT. Translating it yields CASSPSPGDTNTEAFF.

The chain is built from TRBV9 and TRBJ2-3; TRBD2 aligns across 11 bases. The CDR3 is 15 amino acids. Germline V CDR1 and CDR2: SGDLS, YYNGEE. Trimming at V came to 5 bases and at J to 3 bases, leaving 5 bases not matched to a gene. The DNA for the CDR3 is TGTGCCAGCAGTACTAGCGGGGGTATAACAGATACGCAGTATTTT. It is translated as CASSTSGGITDTQYF.

In this sample, this clone turned up a few times. The genes are TRBV7-3 and TRBJ1-1, with unresolved D. Trimming shortened V by 5 bases and J by 4 bases, and 14 bases separated the two germline ends. Germline CDR1 is SGHTA and CDR2 is FQGTGA. This CDR3 region has 14 residues. The CDR3 DNA is TGTGCCAGCAGCCCGGAGGGCGGTGGCACTGAAGCTTTCTTT. Translation gives CASSPEGGGTEAFF.

The genes are TRBV4-1 and TRBJ2-7; 11 positions agree with TRBD2. The CDR3 length is 16 residues. Per germline, CDR1 MGHRA and CDR2 YSYEKL. Trimming at V came to 2 bases and at J to 2 bases, leaving 5 bases not matched to a gene. CDR3 in amino acids: CASSQMTSGTPYEQYF. The CDR3 DNA reads as TGCGCCAGCAGCCAAATGACTAGCGGGACCCCCTACGAGCAGTACTTC.

The chain couples TRBV7-3 to TRBJ2-7; D assignment may be TRBD1 or TRBD2 (5 bases each). The CDR3 extends over 14 amino acids. Trimming stripped 1 base from V and 2 bases from J, with 9 bases between. Per the germline V gene, CDR1 is SGHTA and CDR2 is FQGTGA. The CDR3 is CASSLRDGPYEQYF. The CDR3 nucleotides read TGTGCCAGCAGCTTAAGGGACGGGCCCTACGAGCAGTACTTC.

The chain combines TRBV16 with TRBJ1-1; no definite D call. Between the trimmed V and J ends, which lost 4 bases and 6 bases, there was a span of 9 bases. Germline CDR1 reads KGHSY; CDR2 reads FQNENV. The CDR3 is 12 residues long. The CDR3 protein is CASSRIGAEAFF. CDR3 DNA: TGTGCCAGCAGCCGAATCGGGGCTGAAGCTTTCTTT.

The chain links TRBV6-5 to TRBJ1-6; 8 bases align to TRBD1. Germline CDR1 MNHEY, CDR2 SVGAGI. With 2 bases clipped from V and 10 bases from J, the junction kept 7 bases outside the gene matches. CDR3 size: 15 residues. CDR3 nucleotides: TGTGCCAGCAGTTACAGCAGGACAGGGTCGTCACCCCTCCACTTT. This gives the protein CASSYSRTGSSPLHF.

The V call is TRBV11-2, the J call TRBJ2-7; a weak D match, TRBD1 (5 bases). V was clipped by 3 bases and J by 2 bases, with 17 bases between them. This CDR3 contains 16 residues. Germline-derived CDR1 and CDR2 are SGHAT and FQNNGV. CDR3 sequence: CASSFLTGTLPYEQYF. In nucleotides, the CDR3 is TGTGCCAGCAGCTTCCTAACAGGTACTCTACCCTACGAGCAGTACTTC.

The V gene is TRBV20-1, the J gene TRBJ2-3; no reliable D call. CDR1 and CDR2 (germline): DFQATT, SNEGSKA (reference sequence). The CDR3 has 10 amino acids. Trimming stripped 3 bases from V and 9 bases from J, with 7 bases between. CDR3 residues: CSARNRTQYF. For the CDR3, the DNA is TGCAGTGCTAGGAACAGAACGCAGTATTTT.

The chain carries TRBV30 and TRBJ2-1; D ambiguous. Trimming removed 1 base at V and 7 bases at J, with 8 bases between. The CDR3 has 12 amino acids. The germline V gene has CDR1 GTSNPN and CDR2 SVGIG (reference sequence). The CDR3 reads CAWSGNGNEQFF. The CDR3 DNA follows: TGTGCCTGGAGTGGAAATGGGAATGAGCAGTTCTTC. Using reference TRBV30 and TRBJ2-1 for the parts outside the CDR3, the full variable domain is SQTIHQWPATLVQPVGSPLSLECTVEGTSNPNLYWYRQAAGRGLQLLFYSVGIGQISSEVPQNLSASRPQDRQFILSSKKLLLSDSGFYLCAWSGNGNEQFFGPGTRLTVL.

The chain uses TRBV28 and TRBJ2-7; 7 bases line up with TRBD2. CDR1 is MDHEN, CDR2 SYDVKM, per germline. The V segment lost 5 bases and the J segment 0 bases; nucleotides outside the gene matches: 1. The CDR3 is made up of 13 amino acids. The CDR3 DNA is TGTGCCAGCAGTCCTAGCGGCTCCTACGAGCAGTACTTC. It is translated as CASSPSGSYEQYF.

The chain links TRBV9 to TRBJ2-1; 9 bases match TRBD1. The V segment lost 2 bases and the J segment 6 bases; nucleotides outside the gene matches: 6. In germline, CDR1 is SGDLS, CDR2 YYNGEE. This CDR3 has 15 residues. The CDR3, as DNA: TGTGCCAGCAGCGTGACCGGGACAGGGAGCAATGAGCAGTTCTTC. Protein: CASSVTGTGSNEQFF.

The chain has TRBV2 and TRBJ2-1; 11 positions match TRBD2. The junction had 7 bases not matched to a gene; V was cut back by 3 bases and J by 9 bases. Germline V gene lookup returns CDR1 SNHLY and CDR2 FYNNEI. This CDR3 is 15 amino acids long. This CDR3 reads CASSEPSGRNGEQFF. The CDR3 DNA reads TGTGCCAGCAGTGAGCCTAGCGGGAGGAATGGTGAGCAGTTCTTC.

The rearrangement links TRBV6-1 to TRBJ1-6, with D hard to call. Germline V gene sequence: CDR1 MNHNS, CDR2 SASEGT. The CDR3 has 14 residues. Trimming cost V 7 bases and J 10 bases, with 17 bases left between them. The CDR3 region is CASTIRRGGSPLHF. The CDR3, as DNA: TGTGCCAGCACTATCAGGAGAGGAGGCTCACCCCTCCACTTT.

This sequence joins TRBV6-4 and TRBJ1-5; D is perhaps TRBD1 (5 bases). Germline values: CDR1 MRHNA, CDR2 SNTAGT. The CDR3 has 15 amino acids. V lost 0 bases and J lost 12, with 18 bases in between. The CDR3 region has the DNA TGTGCCAGCAGTGACTCGATGGAGGGGTTGAATCGCCAGCATTTT. Translation: CASSDSMEGLNRQHF.

The chain links TRBV9 to TRBJ2-7; D is perhaps TRBD1 (5 bases). CDR1 SGDLS and CDR2 YYNGEE come from the germline V gene. V was trimmed by 0 bases and J by 0 bases, leaving 10 bases between them. CDR3 length: 15 residues. CDR3 amino acids: CASSVGQGISYEQYF. CDR3 nucleotides: TGTGCCAGCAGCGTAGGGCAGGGAATCTCCTACGAGCAGTACTTC.

The chain couples TRBV18 to TRBJ2-3; D gene unclear. Germline lookup yields CDR1 KGHSH and CDR2 LQKENI. CDR3 length: 15 amino acids. The germline V and J ends were trimmed by 3 bases and 0 bases, with 10 bases remaining between them. CDR3 nucleotides: TGTGCCAGCTCACCCGGGCAGCCTAGCACAGATACGCAGTATTTT. Protein: CASSPGQPSTDTQYF. Full variable domain (rest looked up from reference TRBV18 and TRBJ2-3): NAGVMQNPRHLVRRRGQEARLRCSPMKGHSHVYWYRQLPEEGLKFMVYLQKENIIDESGMPKERFSAEFPKEGPSILRIQQVVRGDSAAYFCASSPGQPSTDTQYFGPGTRLTVL.

The chain recombines TRBV5-6 with TRBJ2-2; tentatively, D is TRBD2 (6 bases). The CDR3 is made up of 13 amino acids. Germline CDR1 SGHDT, CDR2 YYEEEE. Between the trimmed V and J ends, which lost 1 base and 6 bases, there was a span of 7 bases. In DNA, the CDR3 is TGTGCCAGCAGCTTGTGGGGGGCCGGGGAGCTGTTTTTT. This sequence encodes CASSLWGAGELFF.

The CDR3 protein is CASSANEKLFF. CDR3 DNA: TGTGCCAGCAGCGCAAATGAAAAACTGTTTTTT. The gene calls are TRBV7-9 and TRBJ1-4; D remains ambiguous. Germline V lookup: CDR1 SEHNR, CDR2 FQNEAQ (reference sequence). This CDR3 contains 11 residues. The V and J ends lost 5 bases and 5 bases respectively, with 3 bases between them.

This clone occurred a few times. The chain uses TRBV25-1 and TRBJ1-5, with D tentatively TRBD1 (6 bases). V was clipped by 2 bases and J by 2 bases, with 13 bases between them. This CDR3 spans 16 amino acids. CDR1 is MGHDK, CDR2 SYGVNS, per germline. The CDR3 reads CASSEGTSSGNQPQHF. In nucleotides, the CDR3 is TGTGCCAGCAGTGAAGGGACATCCTCAGGCAATCAGCCCCAGCATTTT.

The chain uses TRBV5-1 and TRBJ1-4, with D possibly being TRBD1 (5 bases). Germline values: CDR1 SGHRS, CDR2 YFSETQ. The CDR3 is 14 residues long. Trimming cost V 2 bases and J 4 bases, with 9 bases left between them. CDR3 region: CASSFRDYNEKLFF. The CDR3 DNA follows: TGCGCCAGCAGCTTCAGGGACTATAATGAAAAACTGTTTTTT. The full variable domain, in which reference TRBV5-1 and TRBJ1-4 provide the parts outside the CDR3, is KAGVTQTPRYLIKTRGQQVTLSCSPISGHRSVSWYQQTPGQGLQFLFEYFSETQRNKGNFPGRFSGRQFSNSRSEMNVSTLELGDSALYLCASSFRDYNEKLFFGSGTQLSVL.